This passage covers 5 T cell receptor beta chains from one sample sequenced in a study of shared clonotypes between healthy human individuals. Method: immunoSEQ multiplex PCR; TCRdb's copy keeps in-frame clones and lacks some. The table lists approximately 1.4 million clones, approximately 98% of them singletons. The sequencing sample was made of naive CD4+ T cells sorted from blood. Subset denoted: CD45RA+ positively selected. Source of these receptors: a man aged 25 to 40 in good health.

In its sample, this clone was seen once. This same CDR3 is encoded by further DNA sequences in the sample. The rearrangement uses TRBV7-9 and TRBJ2-3; D ambiguous. The V end was cut by 7 bases, the J end by 2 bases, with 4 bases between. The CDR3 runs 11 residues. Germline V lookup: CDR1 SEHNR, CDR2 FQNEAQ (reference sequence). CDR3 in DNA: TGTGCCAGCACCTCCACAGATACGCAGTATTTT. This sequence encodes CASTSTDTQYF.

The CDR3 here is CASSPKSGGDFYEQYF. DNA for the CDR3: TGTGCCAGCTCACCAAAATCAGGGGGTGATTTCTACGAGCAGTACTTC. The chain recombines TRBV18 with TRBJ2-7; 7 nucleotides line up with TRBD1. The length of the CDR3 is 16 residues. V was clipped by 2 bases and J by 3 bases; unmatched bases: 10. Germline lookup yields CDR1 KGHSH and CDR2 LQKENI.

As regards this clone: The sample contains more than one DNA sequence encoding this CDR3. V gene TRBV19 combines with J gene TRBJ2-7; no reliable D call. V gave up 5 bases and J gave up 1 base, with 12 bases separating them. Germline CDR1 and CDR2: LNHDA and SQIVND (reference sequence). This CDR3 contains 14 residues. In nucleotides, the CDR3 is TGTGCCAGTAGTTCGGGTTCGACATCCTACGAGCAGTACTTC. This codes for CASSSGSTSYEQYF.

The chain has TRBV11-3 and TRBJ2-7, with TRBD1 as a possible D gene (6 bases). The V gene lost 4 bases and the J gene lost 0 bases, with 7 bases spanning the gap. The CDR3 is 13 residues long. Looked up from germline, CDR1 is SGHNT and CDR2 is YENEEA. The CDR3 sequence: CASSSGVSYEQYF. The CDR3 nucleotides are TGTGCCAGCAGCTCAGGGGTCTCCTACGAGCAGTACTTC.

The J gene is TRBJ1-1, the V gene TRBV7-9; D is unclear. Germline CDR1 and CDR2: SEHNR and FQNEAQ (reference sequence). The CDR3 covers 11 residues. The ends were cut back, 5 bases at V and 7 bases at J, with 8 bases in the middle. CDR3 region: CASSHLYEAFF. The CDR3, as DNA: TGTGCCAGCAGCCATTTGTATGAAGCTTTCTTT.